The 8 T cell receptor beta chains in this list originate from one sample, sequenced in a study of T cell repertoires in cytomegalovirus infection. TCRdb fed the reads into MiXCR, producing one record per CDR3 protein. The sample yields about 920,000 distinct CDR3 sequences, around 32% seen once. Antigens of these TCRs are unknown. The sequencing used cultured CD8+ T cells from PBMCs, collected from culture after CMV antigen stimulation. The receptors originated from a human donor in good health (CMV status not recorded). Some clones in this sample may be carry-over from other donors' samples.

In DNA form, the CDR3 reads TGCGCCAGCTTCGAAGGACTAGCGGGTGTCTACGAGCAGTACTTC. It codes for CASFEGLAGVYEQYF. The rearrangement links TRBV5-1 to TRBJ2-7; 11 nucleotides agree with TRBD2. This CDR3 is built from 15 residues. Germline CDR1 is SGHRS and CDR2 is YFSETQ. V lost 7 bases, J lost 3 bases, and 9 bases stayed unmatched.

The chain couples TRBV2 to TRBJ1-1; the match to TRBD1 covers 8 bases. V was clipped by 6 bases and J by 3 bases; unmatched bases: 9. The CDR3 has 15 amino acids. Germline V lookup: CDR1 SNHLY, CDR2 FYNNEI. Written as DNA, the CDR3 is TGTGCCAGCAGGCCCCACTCGACAGGGGACACTGAAGCTTTCTTT. This sequence encodes CASRPHSTGDTEAFF. Full variable domain (rest looked up from reference TRBV2 and TRBJ1-1): EPEVTQTPSHQVTQMGQEVILRCVPISNHLYFYWYRQILGQKVEFLVSFYNNEISEKSEIFDDQFSVERPDGSNFTLKIRSTKLEDSAMYFCASRPHSTGDTEAFFGQGTRLTVV.

The V call is TRBV12-3 or TRBV12-4, the J call TRBJ1-1; the match to TRBD1 covers 10 bases. V was pared by 0 bases and J by 5 bases, with 9 bases of the junction left unmatched. This CDR3 is 17 amino acids long. In DNA form, the CDR3 reads TGTGCCAGCAGTTTAGCGCTAAGGGACAGGGGTACGACTGAAGCTTTCTTT. It translates to CASSLALRDRGTTEAFF.

This rearrangement joins TRBV10-3 to TRBJ1-2; D uncertain. The ends were cut back, 6 bases at V and 4 bases at J, with 24 bases in the middle. CDR3 length equals 17 residues. Germline CDR1 is ENHRY and CDR2 is SYGVKD. The CDR3 sequence is CAISGEQSRVSVYGYTF. CDR3 in DNA: TGTGCCATCAGCGGGGAACAGTCCCGTGTATCCGTCTATGGCTACACCTTC.

A few counts support this clonotype. The chain couples TRBV6-6 to TRBJ2-2, with TRBD2 matching 8 bases. The CDR3 loop spans 16 amino acids. V trimming: 5 bases; J trimming: 5 bases; junction bases outside the gene matches: 10. Germline values: CDR1 MNHNY, CDR2 SVGAGI (reference sequence). For the CDR3, the DNA is TGTGCCAGCAGTGTCCAGCGGGGGCGGGAAACCGGGGAGCTGTTTTTT. Amino acid sequence: CASSVQRGRETGELFF.

The V gene is TRBV28, the J gene TRBJ1-2; TRBD1 matches at 9 bases. The junction had 7 bases not matched to a gene; V was cut back by 3 bases and J by 5 bases. The CDR3 totals 15 residues. Germline CDR1 and CDR2: MDHEN and SYDVKM. The CDR3 nucleotides are TGTGCCAGCAGTTTCCGTGGGACAGGGATTTATGGCTACACCTTC. Translation gives CASSFRGTGIYGYTF.

This clonotype has more than one count but fewer than ten. The chain combines TRBV9 with TRBJ2-3, with D tentatively TRBD2 (5 bases). The V end lost 0 bases, the J end lost 2 bases, and 13 bases lay between the germline ends. Germline V CDR1 and CDR2: SGDLS, YYNGEE. This CDR3 region has 16 residues. The CDR3 region has the DNA TGTGCCAGCAGCGTAGGAGGGCAGCGGCTCACAGATACGCAGTATTTT. It codes for CASSVGGQRLTDTQYF.

This clonotype was counted only a few times. V gene TRBV28 combines with J gene TRBJ2-7, with D possibly being TRBD1 or TRBD2 (5 bases each). Trimming removed 5 bases from V and 3 bases from J, with 14 bases in between. In germline, CDR1 is MDHEN, CDR2 SYDVKM. The length of the CDR3 is 14 residues. The CDR3 bases are TGTGCCAGCAGTACCCGGGACGGCTTCTACGAGCAGTACGTC. Protein: CASSTRDGFYEQYV.